This T cell receptor (beta chain) was found in a study of regulatory T cells in long-lasting Graves disease. Study-wide background: Prior antithyroid drug treatment in newly diagnosed Graves' patients lasted under 3 months.

The time point was: newly diagnosed GD, antithyroid drugs for less than 3 months. RNA isolated from PBMCs was used to make the TCR library. EDTA tubes held 9 to 10 milliliters of peripheral blood from each patient. With iRepertoire HTBI primers and Arm-PCR of CDR3 regions, TCR beta libraries were built. One entry per CDR3 protein, called by TCRdb with MiXCR from the multiplex PCR reads. The table includes just over 600,000 distinct CDR3 sequences, 15% to 20% detected once. Germline values: CDR1 SEHNR, CDR2 FQNEAQ (reference sequence). This CDR3 spans 18 amino acids. V lost 1 base and J 2 bases, leaving 20 bases between the germline ends. Study-wide results and caveats: When disease was persistent, TRBV28, TRBJ1-2 and TRBJ2-5 were the favored segments.

This clonotype was seen at least ten times. The target antigen is unknown. These same records also appear under a second study, on T cells in Graves' hyperthyroidism and ophthalmopathy. In that study: Patients with ophthalmopathy were separated from those with stable hyperthyroidism by a 13 V-J model.

This material consisted of peripheral blood mononuclear cells (PBMCs), taken at new diagnosis, from a patient treated with antithyroid drugs. This sequence originates from a woman aged 25 to 39 with Graves disease. This chain links TRBV7-9 with TRBJ2-5; D possibly corresponds to TRBD2 (6 bases). For the CDR3, the DNA is TGTGCCAGCAGCTTAGGAGGAGCCAAGATAGCGGATCAAGAGACCCAGTACTTC. Residues: CASSLGGAKIADQETQYF.